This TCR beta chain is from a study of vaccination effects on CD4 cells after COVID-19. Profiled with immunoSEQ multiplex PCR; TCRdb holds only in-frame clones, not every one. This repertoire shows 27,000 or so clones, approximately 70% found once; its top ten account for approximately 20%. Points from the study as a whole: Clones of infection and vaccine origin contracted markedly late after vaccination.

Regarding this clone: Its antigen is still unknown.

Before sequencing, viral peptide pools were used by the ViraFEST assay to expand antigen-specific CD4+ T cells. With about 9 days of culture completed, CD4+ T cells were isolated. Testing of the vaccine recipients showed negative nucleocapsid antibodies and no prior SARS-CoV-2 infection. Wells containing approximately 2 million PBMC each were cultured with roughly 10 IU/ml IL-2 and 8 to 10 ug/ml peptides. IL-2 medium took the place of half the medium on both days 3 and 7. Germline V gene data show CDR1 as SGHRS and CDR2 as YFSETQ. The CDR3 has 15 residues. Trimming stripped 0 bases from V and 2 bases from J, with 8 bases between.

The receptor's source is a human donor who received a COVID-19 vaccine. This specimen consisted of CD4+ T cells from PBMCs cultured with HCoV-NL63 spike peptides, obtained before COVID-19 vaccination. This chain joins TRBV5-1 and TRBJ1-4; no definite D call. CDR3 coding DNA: TGCGCCAGCAGCTTGGGGATAGCCACTAATGAAAAACTGTTTTTT. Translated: CASSLGIATNEKLFF.